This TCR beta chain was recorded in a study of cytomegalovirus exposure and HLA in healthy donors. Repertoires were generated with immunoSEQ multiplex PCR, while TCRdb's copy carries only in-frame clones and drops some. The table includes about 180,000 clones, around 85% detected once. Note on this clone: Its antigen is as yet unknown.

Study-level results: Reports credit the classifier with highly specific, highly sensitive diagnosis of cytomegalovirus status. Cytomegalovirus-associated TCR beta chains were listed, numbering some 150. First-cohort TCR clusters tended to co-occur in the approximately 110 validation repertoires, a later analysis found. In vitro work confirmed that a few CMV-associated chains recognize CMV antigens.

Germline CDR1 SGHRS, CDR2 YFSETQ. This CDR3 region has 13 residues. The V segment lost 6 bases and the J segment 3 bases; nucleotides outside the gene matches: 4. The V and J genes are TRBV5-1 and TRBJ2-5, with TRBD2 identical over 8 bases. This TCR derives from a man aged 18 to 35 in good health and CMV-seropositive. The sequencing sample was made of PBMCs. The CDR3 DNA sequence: TGCGCCAGCAACCTCGGGGGGGAAGAGACCCAGTACTTC. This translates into CASNLGGEETQYF. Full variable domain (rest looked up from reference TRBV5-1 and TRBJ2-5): KAGVTQTPRYLIKTRGQQVTLSCSPISGHRSVSWYQQTPGQGLQFLFEYFSETQRNKGNFPGRFSGRQFSNSRSEMNVSTLELGDSALYLCASNLGGEETQYFGPGTRLLVL.